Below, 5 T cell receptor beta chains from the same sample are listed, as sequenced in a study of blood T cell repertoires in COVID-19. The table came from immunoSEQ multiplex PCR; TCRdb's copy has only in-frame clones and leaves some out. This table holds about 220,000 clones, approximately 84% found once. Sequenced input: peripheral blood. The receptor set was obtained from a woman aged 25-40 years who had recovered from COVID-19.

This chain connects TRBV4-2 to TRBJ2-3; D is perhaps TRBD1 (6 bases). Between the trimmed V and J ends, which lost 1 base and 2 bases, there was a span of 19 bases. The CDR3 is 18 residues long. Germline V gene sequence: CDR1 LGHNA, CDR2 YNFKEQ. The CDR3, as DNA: TGTGCCAGCAGCCAAGGAGGTGGATTACAGGGAGACACAGATACGCAGTATTTT. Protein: CASSQGGGLQGDTDTQYF.

In nucleotides, the CDR3 is TGCGCCAGCAGCCCATCGACAGGGACCAGCTATGGCTACACCTTC. Translating gives CASSPSTGTSYGYTF. The chain recombines TRBV10-2 with TRBJ1-2; 7 bases are a match to TRBD1. Germline V lookup: CDR1 WSHSY, CDR2 SAAADI. V gave up 6 bases and J gave up 4 bases; unmatched junction bases: 11. This CDR3 has 15 residues.

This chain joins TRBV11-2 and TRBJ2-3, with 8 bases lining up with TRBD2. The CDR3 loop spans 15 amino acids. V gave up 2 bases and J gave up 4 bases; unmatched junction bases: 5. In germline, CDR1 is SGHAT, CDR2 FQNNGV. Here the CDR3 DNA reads TGTGCCAGCAGCTTAAACGCGGGGGGAGCAGATACGCAGTATTTT. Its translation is CASSLNAGGADTQYF.

As DNA, the CDR3 is TGTGCCAGTAGCTCGACAGTGAACACTGAAGCTTTCTTT. Translated, it gives CASSSTVNTEAFF. The V call is TRBV19, the J call TRBJ1-1; weak D call: TRBD1 (5 bases). The CDR3 has 13 residues. Germline V gene sequence: CDR1 LNHDA, CDR2 SQIVND (reference sequence). The V gene lost 6 bases and the J gene lost 0 bases, with 8 bases spanning the gap.

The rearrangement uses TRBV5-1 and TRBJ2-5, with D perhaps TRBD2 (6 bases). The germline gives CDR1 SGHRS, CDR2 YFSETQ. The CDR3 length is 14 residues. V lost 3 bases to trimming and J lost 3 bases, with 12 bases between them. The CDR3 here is CASSWGTSKETQYF. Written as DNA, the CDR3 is TGCGCCAGCAGCTGGGGGACTTCCAAAGAGACCCAGTACTTC.